These 24 T cell receptor beta chains came from one sample sequenced in a study of vaccination and CD4 T cells after COVID-19. Noted treatment: roughly 11-day PBMC culture with coronavirus spike peptide pools or control peptides (ViraFEST assay). Sequenced with the Oncomine TCR Beta short-read assay was DNA taken from cultured CD4+ T cells. TCRdb used MiXCR to reprocess the PCR reads, holding one entry per CDR3 protein. The sample consists of about 20,000 distinct CDR3 sequences, approximately 60% of them appearing once. The antigens for these receptors are not known. Sequencing input: CD4+ T cells from blood, cultured in vitro. The receptor source for this set is a human donor who had recovered from COVID-19.

This clonotype was found once. This chain joins TRBV7-2 and TRBJ2-3, with 7 bases aligning to TRBD1. The CDR3 sequence is 16 residues long. The germline V gene encodes CDR1 SGHTA and CDR2 FQGNSA. V was clipped by 0 bases and J by 5 bases; unmatched bases: 8. The CDR3 loop is CASSLAPNRGRDTQYF. The CDR3 DNA reads TGTGCCAGCAGCTTAGCGCCGAACAGGGGAAGAGATACGCAGTATTTT.

V gene TRBV3-1 combines with J gene TRBJ1-5; a possible D gene is TRBD1 (5 bases). Germline CDR1 LGHDT, CDR2 YNNKEL (reference sequence). The CDR3 covers 15 residues. V was trimmed by 2 bases and J by 1 base, leaving 9 bases between them. The DNA for the CDR3 is TGTGCCAGCAGCCAACAGGGAAGCAGCAATCAGCCCCAGCATTTT. Its translation: CASSQQGSSNQPQHF.

This clonotype was counted only a few times. The gene calls are TRBV28 and TRBJ2-2, with 8 bases lining up with TRBD2. The junction had 7 bases not matched to a gene; V was cut back by 7 bases and J by 6 bases. The CDR3 has 14 amino acids. Germline-derived CDR1 and CDR2 are MDHEN and SYDVKM. This CDR3 is CASNTLAAAGELFF. CDR3 nucleotides: TGTGCCAGCAATACACTAGCGGCCGCCGGGGAGCTGTTTTTT.

The chain uses TRBV11-3 and TRBJ1-2; D gene ambiguous. Germline V gene sequence: CDR1 SGHNT, CDR2 YENEEA. This CDR3 is built from 13 residues. The V end was cut by 2 bases, the J end by 4 bases, with 8 bases between. CDR3 residues: CASSLSPTYGYTF. Written as DNA, the CDR3 is TGTGCCAGCAGCTTATCCCCAACCTATGGCTACACCTTC.

The table lists this clonotype with a few counts. This rearrangement joins TRBV24-1 to TRBJ2-1; the D is unclear. This CDR3 region has 16 residues. Between the trimmed V and J ends, which lost 2 bases and 1 base, there was a span of 11 bases. CDR1 and CDR2 from the germline V gene are KGHDR and SFDVKD. CDR3 loop: CATSDSTASSYNEQFF. The CDR3 nucleotides read TGTGCCACCAGTGATTCGACTGCCTCTTCCTACAATGAGCAGTTCTTC.

V is TRBV6-5 and J is TRBJ1-3; no definite D call. With 4 bases removed from V and 2 bases from J, the gap between germline ends came to 6 bases. Germline-derived CDR1 and CDR2 are MNHEY and SVGAGI. This CDR3 has 13 residues. In DNA form, the CDR3 reads TGTGCCAGCAGTTTCCGGACTGGAAACACCATATATTTT. Protein product: CASSFRTGNTIYF.

As DNA, the CDR3 is TGTGCCAGCAGCCCCAGGCCCGACACTGAAGCTTTCTTT. Translating gives CASSPRPDTEAFF. The chain has TRBV11-2 and TRBJ1-1; D gene uncertain. CDR1 is SGHAT and CDR2 is FQNNGV in the germline V gene. V lost 5 bases to trimming and J lost 3 bases, with 10 bases between them. The length of the CDR3 is 13 residues.

Written as DNA, the CDR3 is TGTGCCAGCTCACCGGGGGAGAATCAGCCCCAGCATTTT. Protein: CASSPGENQPQHF. V is TRBV18 and J is TRBJ1-5; a weak D match, TRBD1 (5 bases). Germline-derived CDR1 and CDR2 are KGHSH and LQKENI. The CDR3 sequence is 13 residues long. The ends were cut back, 3 bases at V and 4 bases at J, with 7 bases in the middle.

This clonotype was observed a handful of times. The chain recombines TRBV14 with TRBJ2-5, with D perhaps matching TRBD1 or TRBD2 (5 bases each). This CDR3 has 15 amino acids. CDR1 and CDR2 from the germline V gene are SGHDN and FVKESK. Trimming cost V 6 bases and J 4 bases, with 18 bases left between them. The CDR3 DNA is TGTGCCAGCAGTGCGGTAGTTGGGGGAGCAGAGACCCAGTACTTC. Protein sequence: CASSAVVGGAETQYF.

The chain is built from TRBV2 and TRBJ2-3, with no clear D. Germline CDR1 and CDR2: SNHLY and FYNNEI. This CDR3 contains 16 residues. V shed 6 bases and J shed 4 bases, with 20 bases lying between them. The CDR3 DNA sequence: TGTGCCAGCAGCGCACGAGACTGGGTCGCTCCAGATACGCAGTATTTT. Its translation is CASSARDWVAPDTQYF.

The CDR3 DNA is TGCAGTGCGGTGGGGGGGAACACTGAAGCTTTCTTT. Amino acid sequence: CSAVGGNTEAFF. The rearrangement joins TRBV20-1 to TRBJ1-1, with D perhaps TRBD1 (5 bases). V gave up 6 bases and J gave up 1 base, with 9 bases separating them. The length of the CDR3 is 12 residues. Per the germline V gene, CDR1 is DFQATT and CDR2 is SNEGSKA (reference sequence).

With regard to this clonotype: Mismatch with germline at one junction end may stem from a read error. The V call is TRBV30, the J call TRBJ1-5; D is perhaps TRBD1 (5 bases). The CDR3 spans 14 residues. In germline, CDR1 is GTSNPN, CDR2 SVGIG (reference sequence). In DNA, the CDR3 is TGTGCCTGGAGCCTCGACAGCTTCAATCAGTCCCAGCATTTT. Amino acid sequence: CAWSLDSFNQSQHF.

The V and J genes are TRBV12-3 or TRBV12-4 and TRBJ1-2; perhaps TRBD1 as D (5 bases). Trimming left V 4 bases short and J 4 bases short, with 16 bases between. The length of the CDR3 is 15 residues. The CDR3 loop is CASSYGGGTAYGYTF. The CDR3, as DNA: TGTGCCAGCAGTTACGGTGGAGGGACGGCCTATGGCTACACCTTC.

This clonotype is classed as large. The CDR3, as DNA: TGTGCCACAAGACCCGAAGGTGAAGGGGGACATCAGCCCCAGCATTTT. Its protein is CATRPEGEGGHQPQHF. This chain joins TRBV27 and TRBJ1-5, with D perhaps matching TRBD1 (6 bases). Trimming took 10 bases from V and 5 from J, leaving 24 bases between them. The CDR3 runs to 16 residues. CDR1 is MNHEY, CDR2 SMNVEV, per germline (reference sequence).

A word on this clonotype: One end of the junction is discordant with germline, which a read error may explain. The chain is built from TRBV19 and TRBJ2-7; D perhaps matches TRBD1 (5 bases). CDR1 is LNHDA, CDR2 SQIVND, per germline (reference sequence). This CDR3 is built from 13 residues. The CDR3 DNA is TGTGCCAGTAGTATGGTTTTTGGGCAGGGTCCGCACTTC. Translating it yields CASSMVFGQGPHF.

This sequence joins TRBV29-1 and TRBJ2-3, with TRBD2 matching 9 bases. The V gene's germline CDR1 is SQVTM and CDR2 ANQGSEA. Unmatched junction bases numbered 8, after V lost 4 bases and J lost 0 bases. This CDR3 has 16 residues. The CDR3 DNA sequence: TGCAGCGTTGGATCTGGCGGGAGGGCTAGCACAGATACGCAGTATTTT. This encodes CSVGSGGRASTDTQYF.

The rearrangement links TRBV5-4 to TRBJ2-3; a possible D gene is TRBD2 (5 bases). The CDR3 loop spans 14 amino acids. Germline CDR1 SGHNT, CDR2 YYREEE (reference sequence). V shed 1 base and J shed 8 bases, with 14 bases lying between them. CDR3 residues: CASSLPRAPGTQYF. In DNA form, the CDR3 reads TGTGCCAGCAGCTTGCCGCGGGCCCCCGGTACGCAGTATTTT.

This clonotype was picked up a small number of times. This sequence joins TRBV6-1 and TRBJ1-3; no definite D call. Germline lookup yields CDR1 MNHNS and CDR2 SASEGT. The CDR3 consists of 14 residues. The germline V and J ends were trimmed by 6 bases and 2 bases, with 11 bases remaining between them. The CDR3 spells CASSRGNPGNTIYF. CDR3 bases: TGTGCCAGCAGCCGTGGGAATCCTGGAAACACCATATATTTT.

V is TRBV18 and J is TRBJ1-1, with 7 bases aligning to TRBD1. The CDR3 is 15 residues long. V lost 3 bases, J lost 0 bases, and 4 bases stayed unmatched. Germline V gene lookup returns CDR1 KGHSH and CDR2 LQKENI. Here the CDR3 reads CASSPRQGVNTEAFF. As DNA, the CDR3 is TGTGCCAGCTCACCGCGACAGGGTGTGAACACTGAAGCTTTCTTT.

The chain recombines TRBV11-3 with TRBJ2-5; D perhaps matches TRBD1 (6 bases). Germline V gene data show CDR1 as SGHNT and CDR2 as YENEEA. V was cut by 3 bases and J by 6 bases, with 17 bases left in between. The CDR3 runs to 15 residues. The CDR3 bases are TGTGCCAGCAGCTTCGGCACAGGGAGCCTCCAGACCCAGTACTTC. It is translated as CASSFGTGSLQTQYF. Combining the CDR3 with reference TRBV11-3 and TRBJ2-5 gives the whole variable domain EAGVVQSPRYKIIEKKQPVAFWCNPISGHNTLYWYLQNLGQGPELLIRYENEEAVDDSQLPKDRFSAERLKGVDSTLKIQPAELGDSAVYLCASSFGTGSLQTQYFGPGTRLLVL.

The rearrangement joins TRBV7-2 to TRBJ1-5; possible D gene TRBD1, 5 bases. The CDR3 is 13 residues long. Germline V gene lookup returns CDR1 SGHTA and CDR2 FQGNSA. V lost 5 bases, J lost 5 bases, and 10 bases lay in between. In nucleotides, the CDR3 is TGTGCCAGCAGCCTCAAAGGGGATCAGCCCCAGCATTTT. It yields the protein CASSLKGDQPQHF.

This clonotype occurred a few times. The DNA for the CDR3 is TGTGCCAGCAGAAAGGGGGAGTGGGACACTGAAGCTTTCTTT. Protein sequence: CASRKGEWDTEAFF. This rearrangement joins TRBV27 to TRBJ1-1; D perhaps matches TRBD1 (6 bases). This CDR3 is built from 14 residues. Trimming took off 6 bases at V and 3 bases at J, with 14 bases between the two ends. Per the germline V gene, CDR1 is MNHEY and CDR2 is SMNVEV (reference sequence).

The table lists this clonotype with a few counts. The gene calls are TRBV20-1 and TRBJ1-6, with D perhaps matching TRBD1 (5 bases). Germline V CDR1 and CDR2: DFQATT, SNEGSKA (reference sequence). The CDR3 has 15 residues. Trimming took off 0 bases at V and 10 bases at J, with 16 bases between the two ends. The CDR3: CSAREPDRGESPLHF. CDR3 nucleotides: TGCAGTGCTAGAGAACCGGACCGGGGGGAATCACCCCTCCACTTT.

The chain recombines TRBV20-1 with TRBJ2-3; D assignment may be TRBD1 or TRBD2 (6 bases each). CDR1 is DFQATT and CDR2 is SNEGSKA in the germline V gene (reference sequence). The CDR3 has 13 amino acids. CDR3 residues: CGWGASGVDTQYF. In nucleotides, the CDR3 is TGCGGGTGGGGGGCTTCGGGGGTGGATACGCAGTATTTT.